Listed below are T cell receptor beta chains from one sample, sequenced in a study of monozygotic twins with inflammatory bowel disease. TCRdb reprocessed the 5' RACE reads and keeps a single row for each CDR3 protein, giving no DNA. The table for this sample gives some 150,000 distinct CDR3 sequences. The sample was blood. These receptors originate from a human donor with ulcerative colitis or Crohn's disease, or a healthy co-twin of an affected twin (not recorded which). Each CDR3 is given with its conserved first and last residue.

J gene: TRBJ2-7
V gene: TRBV18
CDR3 protein: CASSPLGTASSYEQYF

J gene: TRBJ2-1
V gene: TRBV3-1
CDR3 protein: CASSQVSRRSGLHNEQFF

J gene: TRBJ2-7
V gene: TRBV15
CDR3 protein: CATSRSWDRGYEQYF

J gene: TRBJ2-3
V gene: TRBV11-3
CDR3 protein: CASSSSREEDTQYF

J gene: TRBJ2-2
V gene: TRBV7-9
CDR3 protein: CASSLVGTPARELFF

J gene: TRBJ1-2
V gene: TRBV5-6
CDR3 protein: CASSLRDYGYTF

J gene: TRBJ2-2
V gene: TRBV20-1
CDR3 protein: CSARPDRSNTGELFF

J gene: TRBJ2-7
V gene: TRBV5-6
CDR3 protein: CASSLLPLYEQYF

J gene: TRBJ1-2
V gene: TRBV28
CDR3 protein: CASSPYRGYGYTF

J gene: TRBJ1-1
V gene: TRBV4-2
CDR3 protein: CASSQEGRSDTEAFF

J gene: TRBJ2-5
V gene: TRBV5-1
CDR3 protein: CASSYLAGPAGETQYF

J gene: TRBJ1-5
V gene: TRBV10-3
CDR3 protein: CAIKGGKDQPQHF

J gene: TRBJ2-5
V gene: TRBV7-2
CDR3 protein: CASSFHLVSLETQYF

J gene: TRBJ1-6
V gene: TRBV5-1
CDR3 protein: CASSPPTGDSPLHF

J gene: TRBJ2-5
V gene: TRBV7-3
CDR3 protein: CASSLLGTVTQETQYF

J gene: TRBJ1-1
V gene: TRBV4-2
CDR3 protein: CASSQSGAPEAFF

J gene: TRBJ2-3
V gene: TRBV25-1
CDR3 protein: CASSDSREDTQYF

J gene: TRBJ1-1
V gene: TRBV9
CDR3 protein: CASSIDQENTEAFF

J gene: TRBJ2-5
V gene: TRBV20-1
CDR3 protein: CSPGTRAETQYF

J gene: TRBJ2-7
V gene: TRBV6-5
CDR3 protein: CASSYRDGSYEQYF

J gene: TRBJ2-3
V gene: TRBV12-3/TRBV12-4
CDR3 protein: CASSLDREEDTQYF

J gene: TRBJ2-1
V gene: TRBV24-1
CDR3 protein: CATSDSSHEQFF

J gene: TRBJ1-1
V gene: TRBV5-1
CDR3 protein: CASSLEGRMNTEAFF

J gene: TRBJ1-5
V gene: TRBV20-1
CDR3 protein: CSALAGGNQPQHF

J gene: TRBJ2-7
V gene: TRBV20-1
CDR3 protein: CSCESGSEYEQYF

J gene: TRBJ2-7
V gene: TRBV7-2
CDR3 protein: CASTPTGGRYEQYF

J gene: TRBJ2-2
V gene: TRBV7-9
CDR3 protein: CASSLQQHTGELFF

J gene: TRBJ1-1
V gene: TRBV10-3
CDR3 protein: CAISESGQGVTEAFF

J gene: TRBJ1-2
V gene: TRBV28
CDR3 protein: CASSLLFSGDSRGYGYTF

J gene: TRBJ1-5
V gene: TRBV7-7
CDR3 protein: CASSFDRDQPQHF

J gene: TRBJ1-1
V gene: TRBV5-5
CDR3 protein: CASSLGGTDTEAFF

J gene: TRBJ1-4
V gene: TRBV12-5
CDR3 protein: CASGLLVGAPEKLFF

J gene: TRBJ2-1
V gene: TRBV3-1
CDR3 protein: CASSQGSRYNEQFF

J gene: TRBJ1-1
V gene: TRBV4-1
CDR3 protein: CASSPQGGLNTEAFF

J gene: TRBJ2-2
V gene: TRBV7-3
CDR3 protein: CASRFRGANTGELFF

J gene: TRBJ2-1
V gene: TRBV5-5
CDR3 protein: CASSFGGRAPNEQFF

J gene: TRBJ2-7
V gene: TRBV6-2/TRBV6-3
CDR3 protein: CASSYGVSRGPGVYEQYF

J gene: TRBJ2-2
V gene: TRBV4-3
CDR3 protein: CASSQTSDTGELFF

J gene: TRBJ2-3
V gene: TRBV4-3
CDR3 protein: CASSQDLLAEDTDTQYF

J gene: TRBJ2-7
V gene: TRBV20-1
CDR3 protein: CSARTSGVFYEQYF

J gene: TRBJ2-7
V gene: TRBV20-1
CDR3 protein: CSARPLKGGDRHEQYF

J gene: TRBJ2-1
V gene: TRBV29-1
CDR3 protein: CSVTARGYEQFF

J gene: TRBJ2-5
V gene: TRBV7-9
CDR3 protein: CASSLRRRLSQETQYF

J gene: TRBJ2-1
V gene: TRBV4-2
CDR3 protein: CASSQDDIGQGGNEQFF

J gene: TRBJ2-7
V gene: TRBV6-6
CDR3 protein: CASSYMQGTYEQYF

J gene: TRBJ1-2
V gene: TRBV11-2
CDR3 protein: CASSSLAGATNYGYTF

J gene: TRBJ1-1
V gene: TRBV5-4
CDR3 protein: CASSLDRGRLVNTEAFF

J gene: TRBJ2-3
V gene: TRBV3-1
CDR3 protein: CASSPPGLLDTQYF

J gene: TRBJ2-5
V gene: TRBV18
CDR3 protein: CASSLGYVGTKRVGETQYF

J gene: TRBJ1-1
V gene: TRBV6-5
CDR3 protein: CASSNRDRGGDTEAFF

J gene: TRBJ2-2
V gene: TRBV7-2
CDR3 protein: CASSNRAYTGELFF

J gene: TRBJ2-4
V gene: TRBV18
CDR3 protein: CASSPRGTGWAKNIQYF

J gene: TRBJ2-3
V gene: TRBV10-3
CDR3 protein: CAISEDLGGILAYTQYF

J gene: TRBJ1-2
V gene: TRBV6-1
CDR3 protein: CASSAMGTAGYTF

J gene: TRBJ2-2
V gene: TRBV6-1
CDR3 protein: CASSHKSGGPTGELFF

J gene: TRBJ1-2
V gene: TRBV12-3/TRBV12-4
CDR3 protein: CASSLPPGNYGYTF